This T cell receptor (beta chain) was sequenced during a study of patients and donors after allogeneic stem cell transplantation. TCRdb re-analysed the RT-PCR reads in MiXCR, keeping a single row per CDR3 protein. The sample consists of more than 850,000 distinct CDR3 sequences, around 17% of them appearing once. Per germline, CDR1 SQVTM and CDR2 ANQGSEA. With V trimmed by 7 bases and J by 2 bases, 5 bases remained unmatched. This CDR3 is built from 13 residues. The TCR originated in a human donor who was either an allogeneic HSCT recipient or a stem cell or donor lymphocyte infusion donor (not recorded which). It is not recorded whose cells these are; they may come from a transplant donor. The sequenced sample was blood, either unsorted or a sorted T cell fraction (not recorded which). This chain connects TRBV29-1 to TRBJ2-3; 8 nucleotides match TRBD1. CDR3 in amino acids: CSDDRGSTDTQYF. In DNA form, the CDR3 reads TGCAGCGACGACAGGGGATCCACAGATACGCAGTATTTT.